This TCR beta chain appears in the sequencing data of a study of blood T cell repertoires in COVID-19. Germline V CDR1 and CDR2: MGHDK, SYGVNS. The junction had 5 bases not matched to a gene; V was cut back by 1 base and J by 2 bases. There are 17 residues in the CDR3. Some clones are missing from TCRdb's copy, which holds only in-frame ones; the method was immunoSEQ multiplex PCR. The data show around 250,000 clones, roughly 88% seen once. Categorization into cohorts depended on clinical history that participants reported. This receptor was identified in a woman in her forties with acute COVID-19. Sequences were obtained from PBMCs or T cells enriched from blood (not recorded which). The J gene is TRBJ2-1, the V gene TRBV25-1, with 10 bases that match TRBD2. The CDR3 protein is CASSEFSGLAAYNEQFF. For the CDR3, the DNA is TGTGCCAGCAGTGAATTTAGCGGACTAGCGGCCTACAATGAGCAGTTCTTC.